The 9 T cell receptor beta chains below come from one sample, sequenced in a study of T cells in Graves' hyperthyroidism and ophthalmopathy. There were TCR beta CDR3 regions amplified from RNA transcripts. In the first-round RT-PCR of the TCR CDR3, the HTBI primer set was used. MiXCR was run by TCRdb on the multiplex PCR reads, yielding one entry per CDR3 protein. The sample holds hundreds of thousands of distinct CDR3 sequences, roughly 14% seen once. Sequenced material: blood. The receptors originated from a woman younger than 45 with Graves' hyperthyroidism that later progressed to Graves' ophthalmopathy.

The chain recombines TRBV24-1 with TRBJ1-2; D might be TRBD1 (6 bases). Deletions cut 5 bases from V and 6 bases from J, with 12 bases between. The germline V gene encodes CDR1 KGHDR and CDR2 SFDVKD. The CDR3 totals 13 residues. CDR3 amino acids: CATSALTGDGYTF. The CDR3 bases are TGTGCCACCAGTGCCTTGACAGGTGATGGCTACACCTTC.

The table lists this clonotype with many counts. The V and J genes are TRBV9 and TRBJ1-1, with D maybe TRBD1 (5 bases). The V end was cut by 4 bases, the J end by 2 bases, with 9 bases between. Germline V gene sequence: CDR1 SGDLS, CDR2 YYNGEE. The CDR3 has 13 residues. This chain's CDR3 is CASSMTANTEAFF. The CDR3 bases are TGTGCCAGCAGCATGACAGCTAACACTGAAGCTTTCTTT.

This clonotype was counted many times. J is TRBJ1-2 and V is TRBV28; D is unclear. The CDR3 is made up of 12 amino acids. Germline V CDR1 and CDR2: MDHEN, SYDVKM. V was pared by 3 bases and J by 2 bases, with 4 bases between. In DNA form, the CDR3 reads TGTGCCAGCAGTTTGGGCAACTATGGCTACACCTTC. Translation: CASSLGNYGYTF.

This clonotype was picked up many times. This rearrangement joins TRBV9 to TRBJ1-2, with 10 bases that match TRBD1. The CDR3 is 15 residues long. Per the germline V gene, CDR1 is SGDLS and CDR2 is YYNGEE. After removal of 0 bases from V and 2 bases from J, the junction contained 1 base not matched to a gene. The CDR3 region has the DNA TGTGCCAGCAGCGTAGGACAGGGGGCAAACTATGGCTACACCTTC. This gives the protein CASSVGQGANYGYTF.

This clonotype was seen ten or more times. The chain links TRBV20-1 to TRBJ2-1, with D maybe TRBD2 (5 bases). This CDR3 is 14 amino acids long. The germline V gene encodes CDR1 DFQATT and CDR2 SNEGSKA (reference sequence). CDR3 nucleotide sequence: TGCAGGGTAGTGGACTCCAATTGGTACAATGAGCAGTTCTTC. Translation: CRVVDSNWYNEQFF.

The table lists this clonotype with many counts. The V call is TRBV7-3, the J call TRBJ2-1, with D perhaps TRBD1 (6 bases). This CDR3 has 14 amino acids. Germline V gene sequence: CDR1 SGHTA, CDR2 FQGTGA. V lost 1 base and J 4 bases, leaving 8 bases between the germline ends. CDR3 bases: TGTGCCAGCAGCTTAAGACAGGATTACAATGAGCAGTTCTTC. It yields the protein CASSLRQDYNEQFF.

Ten or more counts support this clonotype. The chain recombines TRBV28 with TRBJ2-5; TRBD2 might be the D (6 bases). The V end lost 2 bases, the J end lost 7 bases, and 17 bases lay between the germline ends. This CDR3 is 15 amino acids long. Germline V gene data show CDR1 as MDHEN and CDR2 as SYDVKM. In nucleotides, the CDR3 is TGTGCCAGCAGTTTAGGAGGGAGGCTTCAGGCGACCCAGTACTTC. Its protein product is CASSLGGRLQATQYF.

This clonotype was observed many times. V is TRBV28 and J is TRBJ2-7; D not certain. In germline, CDR1 is MDHEN, CDR2 SYDVKM. Trimming stripped 6 bases from V and 3 bases from J, with 18 bases between. The length of the CDR3 is 15 residues. The CDR3 loop is CASSQTVPVDYEQYF. The CDR3 nucleotides are TGTGCCAGCAGCCAGACCGTTCCGGTAGACTACGAGCAGTACTTC.

The genes are TRBV4-3 and TRBJ2-2, with 8 bases matching TRBD2. This CDR3 has 18 amino acids. With V trimmed by 2 bases and J by 5 bases, 13 bases remained unmatched. Germline V gives CDR1 LGHNA, CDR2 YSLEER. In DNA form, the CDR3 reads TGCGCCAGCAGCCAAACGACGGGACTAGTATCAAGGACCGGGGAGCTGTTTTTT. This sequence encodes CASSQTTGLVSRTGELFF.